This is a list of T cell receptor beta chains from one sample in a study of T cell repertoires in cytomegalovirus infection. Using its own MiXCR run on the reads, TCRdb lists one record per CDR3 protein. Of about 160,000 distinct CDR3 sequences in the sample, more than 15% were seen once. The specimen was CD8+ T cells from PBMCs. Source of these receptors: a human donor in good health (CMV status not recorded). Some clones in this sample may be carry-over from other donors' samples. Each CDR3 is given with its conserved first and last residue. A D gene is named only where the DNA matches it firmly. Clone size is not always given. Where it is, it says once, few, many or a class for expanded clones.

>many|TRBJ2-7|TRBV14|NA
CASSQEYPPYEQYF
TGTGCCAGCAGCCAAGAGTACCCCCCGTACGAGCAGTACTTC
>many|TRBJ1-6|TRBV7-9|NA
CASSSHDLQGFNSPLHF
TGTGCCAGCAGCTCGCATGATCTCCAGGGGTTTAATTCACCCCTCCACTTT
>NA|TRBJ2-5|TRBV4-1|TRBD1
CASSPETGDVETQYF
TGCGCCAGCAGCCCGGAGACAGGGGACGTGGAGACCCAGTACTTC
>once|TRBJ2-3|TRBV9|TRBD2
CASSGLAGETDTQYF
TGTGCCAGCAGCGGCTTAGCGGGAGAAACAGATACGCAGTATTTT
>many|TRBJ2-5|TRBV7-2|TRBD2
CASSSLAGGFQETQYF
TGTGCCAGCAGCTCCCTAGCGGGGGGTTTCCAAGAGACCCAGTACTTC
>few|TRBJ2-5|TRBV28|TRBD2
CASRPLADLQETQYF
TGTGCCAGCAGGCCGCTAGCGGACCTCCAAGAGACCCAGTACTTC
>few|TRBJ2-7|TRBV7-2|NA
CASSLWSGPSYEQYF
TGTGCCAGCAGCTTATGGTCCGGGCCCTCCTACGAGCAGTACTTC
>NA|TRBJ2-3|TRBV7-2|TRBD2
CASSLELAGGLTDTQYF
TGTGCCAGCAGCTTAGAACTAGCGGGGGGACTCACAGATACGCAGTATTTT
>NA|TRBJ2-1|TRBV4-3|TRBD2
CASSGLAGGPYNEQFF
TGCGCCAGCAGCGGCCTAGCGGGAGGTCCCTACAATGAGCAGTTCTTC
>NA|TRBJ2-7|TRBV7-9|NA
CASSFSPAREQYF
TGTGCCAGCAGCTTCTCTCCGGCCCGCGAGCAGTACTTC
>NA|TRBJ1-1|TRBV19|TRBD1
CASEQGMNTEAFF
TGTGCCAGCGAACAGGGGATGAACACTGAAGCTTTCTTT
>few|TRBJ2-7|TRBV28|NA
CASSPQDSLSYEQYF
TGTGCCAGCAGCCCCCAGGACAGTCTCTCCTACGAGCAGTACTTC
>few|TRBJ2-1|TRBV29-1|NA
CSVEERGDEQFF
TGCAGCGTTGAGGAAAGGGGTGATGAGCAGTTCTTC
>few|TRBJ1-1|TRBV10-1|NA
CASSEGYGLNAFF
TGCGCCAGCAGTGAAGGCTACGGACTGAACGCTTTCTTT
>few|TRBJ2-5|TRBV7-9|NA
CASSSSLRETQYF
TGTGCCAGCAGCTCATCCCTGAGAGAGACCCAGTACTTC
>few|TRBJ1-2|TRBV7-6|NA
CASSLGNGYTF
TGTGCCAGCAGCTTAGGAAATGGCTACACCTTC
>NA|TRBJ1-2|TRBV19|TRBD1
CASISGGGGYTF
TGTGCCAGTATATCAGGGGGTGGTGGCTACACCTTC
>NA|TRBJ2-3|TRBV6-2/TRBV6-3|TRBD2
CASSYSSGGARTDTQYF
TGTGCCAGCAGTTACTCGTCGGGGGGGGCCAGGACAGATACGCAGTATTTT
>NA|TRBJ2-1|TRBV7-2|TRBD2
CASSLRDSGSSYNEQFF
TGTGCCAGCAGCTTGCGGGATAGCGGGAGTTCCTACAATGAGCAGTTCTTC
>many|TRBJ2-1|TRBV13|NA
CASSLGTPGLQFF
TGTGCCAGCAGCTTAGGGACGCCCGGGCTGCAGTTCTTC
>many|TRBJ2-4|TRBV29-1|TRBD2
CSVAGGLLAKNIQYF
TGCAGCGTTGCGGGGGGACTACTAGCCAAAAACATTCAGTACTTC
>few|TRBJ2-1|TRBV7-6|TRBD2
CASRKLADYNEQFF
TGTGCCAGCAGGAAGCTAGCGGACTACAATGAGCAGTTCTTC
>NA|TRBJ1-6|TRBV6-4|NA
CASSDTRASSPLHF
TGTGCCAGCAGTGACACCAGGGCCAGTTCACCCCTCCACTTT
>NA|TRBJ2-6|TRBV7-6|NA
CASSLSPGDSGANVLTF
TGTGCCAGCAGCTTATCTCCAGGGGACTCTGGGGCCAACGTCCTGACTTTC
>NA|TRBJ1-5|TRBV12-3/TRBV12-4|NA
CASGGSNQPQHF
TGTGCCAGCGGAGGCAGCAATCAGCCCCAGCATTTT
>NA|TRBJ1-1|TRBV29-1|NA
CSVFGTRNTEAFF
TGCAGCGTATTTGGGACGAGGAACACTGAAGCTTTCTTT
>NA|TRBJ1-6|TRBV7-9|NA
CASSFNRVSENSPLHF
TGTGCCAGCAGCTTTAACCGCGTTTCTGAGAATTCACCCCTCCACTTT
>many|TRBJ2-1|TRBV29-1|NA
CSVGLSSYNEQFF
TGCAGCGTTGGGTTAAGCTCCTACAATGAGCAGTTCTTC
>few|TRBJ2-7|TRBV13|NA
CASSNDNYEQYF
TGTGCCAGCAGCAACGACAACTACGAGCAGTACTTC
>NA|TRBJ2-3|TRBV6-1|NA
CASSQRRVSTDTQYF
TGTGCCAGCAGTCAGAGGAGAGTAAGCACAGATACGCAGTATTTT
>NA|TRBJ1-5|TRBV6-2/TRBV6-3|TRBD1
CASSNRGVGPQHF
TGTGCCAGCAGCAACAGGGGGGTCGGGCCCCAGCATTTT
>NA|TRBJ2-2|TRBV6-5|TRBD1
CASSYSSIGQGDTGELFF
TGTGCCAGCAGTTACTCGAGTATAGGACAGGGTGACACCGGGGAGCTGTTTTTT
>many|TRBJ1-5|TRBV6-2/TRBV6-3|NA
CASTPRQPQHF
TGTGCCAGCACCCCGAGACAGCCCCAGCATTTT
>few|TRBJ1-5|TRBV19|TRBD1
CASRPVRTGLLQPQHF
TGTGCCAGTCGACCTGTGCGGACAGGTCTGCTTCAGCCCCAGCATTTT
>few|TRBJ1-1|TRBV7-9|NA
CASSPPQGRTEAFF
TGTGCCAGCAGCCCGCCACAGGGTAGGACTGAAGCTTTCTTT
>NA|TRBJ2-1|TRBV27|TRBD2
CASSSSPTSGRDNEQFF
TGTGCCAGCAGTTCCTCCCCTACTAGCGGGAGGGATAATGAGCAGTTCTTC
>NA|TRBJ2-1|TRBV27|NA
CASSRDRIEQFF
TGTGCCAGCAGCCGGGACCGAATAGAGCAGTTCTTC
>NA|TRBJ2-3|TRBV12-5|NA
CASGFGDTQYF
TGTGCTAGTGGTTTTGGGGATACGCAGTATTTT
>NA|TRBJ1-1|TRBV4-1|NA
CASSHLQGYDTEAFF
TGCGCCAGCAGCCACCTACAGGGTTACGACACTGAAGCTTTCTTT
>NA|TRBJ2-7|TRBV7-3|NA
CASILGQSYEQYF
TGTGCCAGCATCCTAGGACAGAGCTACGAGCAGTACTTC
>few|TRBJ1-1|TRBV7-9|NA
CASSLVQSIAEAFF
TGTGCCAGCAGCTTAGTACAGAGTATCGCTGAAGCTTTCTTT
>few|TRBJ1-5|TRBV7-2|TRBD1
CASSTGDIYSNQPQHF
TGTGCCAGCTCAACAGGGGATATATATAGCAATCAGCCCCAGCATTTT
>NA|TRBJ2-7|TRBV28|TRBD2
CASSVTSGTDEQYF
TGTGCCAGCAGTGTGACTAGCGGGACGGACGAGCAGTACTTC